The 27 T cell receptor beta chains in this list originate from one sample, sequenced in a study of blood T cell repertoires in COVID-19. TCRdb's copy holds only in-frame clones and misses some; the assay was immunoSEQ multiplex PCR. Of roughly 260,000 clones listed, roughly 86% are singletons. Specimen: PBMCs or T cells enriched from blood (not recorded which). These receptors were obtained from a woman younger than 30 who had recovered from COVID-19.

The V gene is TRBV5-1, the J gene TRBJ2-1; 11 nucleotides align to TRBD2. The junction had 10 bases not matched to a gene; V was cut back by 7 bases and J by 7 bases. Per the germline V gene, CDR1 is SGHRS and CDR2 is YFSETQ. The CDR3 covers 15 residues. CDR3 sequence: CASGLAGGHGNEQFF. In nucleotides, the CDR3 is TGCGCCAGCGGGCTAGCGGGAGGTCATGGGAATGAGCAGTTCTTC. Based on the CDR3 plus reference TRBV5-1 and TRBJ2-1, the full variable domain is KAGVTQTPRYLIKTRGQQVTLSCSPISGHRSVSWYQQTPGQGLQFLFEYFSETQRNKGNFPGRFSGRQFSNSRSEMNVSTLELGDSALYLCASGLAGGHGNEQFFGPGTRLTVL.

V and J are TRBV7-2 and TRBJ2-7; TRBD1 matches 11 bases. The CDR3 has 14 amino acids. V lost 4 bases and J lost 3; bases outside the gene matches: 2. Germline V gene data show CDR1 as SGHTA and CDR2 as FQGNSA. CDR3 DNA: TGTGCCAGCAGCTGGGGACAGGGGGGCTACGAGCAGTACTTC. Protein sequence: CASSWGQGGYEQYF.

The chain recombines TRBV12-3 or TRBV12-4 with TRBJ2-7; 7 bases match TRBD1. The V gene end was trimmed by 5 bases and the J gene end by 3 bases; junction bases not matched to a gene: 1. CDR3 length: 12 amino acids. CDR3 coding DNA: TGTGCCAGCAGTCGGGACAGCTACGAGCAGTACTTC. This codes for CASSRDSYEQYF.

The CDR3 loop reads CASSHGLMLAKNIQYF. CDR3 nucleotides: TGTGCCAGCAGCCACGGACTGATGCTAGCCAAAAACATTCAGTACTTC. This chain uses TRBV5-4 with TRBJ2-4; D possibly corresponds to TRBD2 (5 bases). This CDR3 has 16 residues. Per germline, CDR1 SGHNT and CDR2 YYREEE (reference sequence). V was trimmed by 4 bases and J by 0 bases, leaving 14 bases between them.

The V gene is TRBV19, the J gene TRBJ2-3; 11 bases align to TRBD2. The CDR3 loop spans 13 amino acids. Germline lookup yields CDR1 LNHDA and CDR2 SQIVND (reference sequence). J gave up 4 bases and V 8 bases, and 2 bases lay outside the gene matches. The CDR3 is CASSSGRPDTQYF. CDR3 coding DNA: TGTGCCAGTTCTAGCGGGAGGCCAGATACGCAGTATTTT.

This chain uses TRBV5-4 with TRBJ2-5, with D possibly TRBD2 on 5 matching bases. This CDR3 is 13 amino acids long. V was clipped by 6 bases and J by 4 bases, with 13 bases between them. Germline V gives CDR1 SGHNT, CDR2 YYREEE (reference sequence). CDR3 residues: CASTSSGGETQYF. CDR3 in DNA: TGTGCCAGCACCTCGTCAGGAGGAGAGACCCAGTACTTC.

The chain has TRBV6-5 and TRBJ2-5; 11 bases are shared with TRBD2. The CDR3 contains 16 residues. CDR1 is MNHEY, CDR2 SVGAGI, per germline. With V trimmed by 2 bases and J by 3 bases, 5 bases remained unmatched. The chain's CDR3 is CASSYRYSGGEETQYF. For the CDR3, the DNA is TGTGCCAGCAGTTACCGTTATAGCGGGGGGGAAGAGACCCAGTACTTC.

The chain joins TRBV20-1 to TRBJ2-1, with TRBD2 matching over 13 bases. The length of the CDR3 is 16 residues. Germline CDR1 reads DFQATT; CDR2 reads SNEGSKA (reference sequence). The trim removed 3 bases at V and 2 bases at J, leaving 4 bases unmatched. CDR3 nucleotide sequence: TGCAGTGCTAGTGCTGGGACTAGCGGGGCCTACAATGAGCAGTTCTTC. Translating it yields CSASAGTSGAYNEQFF.

The CDR3 loop is CASSIDPNEQFF. In DNA form, the CDR3 reads TGTGCCAGTAGTATAGACCCGAATGAGCAGTTCTTC. The chain couples TRBV19 to TRBJ2-1; D not resolved. CDR3 size: 12 residues. With 0 bases removed from V and 7 bases from J, the gap between germline ends came to 4 bases. From germline, CDR1 is LNHDA and CDR2 SQIVND (reference sequence).

On this clone: Other DNA sequences from this sample encode an identical CDR3 as well. This sequence joins TRBV9 and TRBJ2-2; 11 nucleotides agree with TRBD2. Per the germline V gene, CDR1 is SGDLS and CDR2 is YYNGEE. V gave up 3 bases and J gave up 1 base; unmatched junction bases: 2. The CDR3 has 16 amino acids. The DNA for the CDR3 is TGTGCCAGCAGCGCTGGGACTAGCGGGAACACCGGGGAGCTGTTTTTT. The encoded protein is CASSAGTSGNTGELFF.

The rearrangement links TRBV2 to TRBJ2-2; weak D call: TRBD1 (5 bases). This CDR3 spans 15 amino acids. Germline V lookup: CDR1 SNHLY, CDR2 FYNNEI. The V and J ends lost 4 bases and 0 bases respectively, with 9 bases between them. CDR3 residues: CASSVWTPNTGELFF. CDR3 DNA sequence: TGTGCCAGCAGTGTCTGGACACCGAACACCGGGGAGCTGTTTTTT. Together with reference TRBV2 and TRBJ2-2, the CDR3 gives the full variable domain: EPEVTQTPSHQVTQMGQEVILRCVPISNHLYFYWYRQILGQKVEFLVSFYNNEISEKSEIFDDQFSVERPDGSNFTLKIRSTKLEDSAMYFCASSVWTPNTGELFFGEGSRLTVL.

V usage is TRBV30 and J usage is TRBJ2-1; 11 nucleotides match TRBD2. Germline V gives CDR1 GTSNPN, CDR2 SVGIG (reference sequence). This CDR3 spans 15 amino acids. V dropped 3 bases and J dropped 5; count of bases not matched to a gene: 6. CDR3 region: CAWSMGTSGHNEQFF. DNA for the CDR3: TGTGCCTGGAGCATGGGGACTAGCGGTCACAATGAGCAGTTCTTC.

The J gene is TRBJ2-7, the V gene TRBV7-2; TRBD2 agrees at 9 bases. V lost 3 bases, J lost 0 bases, and 12 bases stayed unmatched. Germline V gene lookup returns CDR1 SGHTA and CDR2 FQGNSA. The CDR3 has 18 amino acids. In DNA, the CDR3 is TGTGCCAGCAGCTTTCAGGCGGGAGGGCCACTCTTCTCCTACGAGCAGTACTTC. Translation: CASSFQAGGPLFSYEQYF.

This chain uses TRBV11-2 with TRBJ1-1; TRBD1 matches 9 bases. V lost 2 bases to trimming and J lost 6 bases; unmatched junction nucleotides: 13. This CDR3 region has 17 residues. Germline lookup yields CDR1 SGHAT and CDR2 FQNNGV. CDR3 bases: TGTGCCAGCAGCTTATCGGGACAGGGCTTAGTTATCTCTGAAGCTTTCTTT. Its protein is CASSLSGQGLVISEAFF.

Details on this clone: Other DNA sequences within the sample encode an identical CDR3. V usage is TRBV7-2 and J usage is TRBJ1-4; D not certain. V dropped 6 bases and J dropped 7 bases, with 6 bases sitting between them. Per germline, CDR1 SGHTA and CDR2 FQGNSA. The CDR3 runs 11 residues. In DNA form, the CDR3 reads TGTGCCAGCAGTCCCGGTGAAAAACTGTTTTTT. Its protein product is CASSPGEKLFF.

The CDR3 DNA sequence: TGCGCCAGCAGCTTCGGGAGACCAAGCACAGATACGCAGTATTTT. It specifies CASSFGRPSTDTQYF. The chain uses TRBV5-1 and TRBJ2-3; perhaps TRBD2 as D (6 bases). The CDR3 runs to 15 residues. The V gene's germline CDR1 is SGHRS and CDR2 YFSETQ. The V and J ends lost 2 bases and 0 bases respectively, with 10 bases between them.

The rearrangement uses TRBV11-2 and TRBJ2-3; possibly TRBD2 for D (7 bases). Trimming removed 0 bases at V and 5 bases at J, with 15 bases between. The CDR3 has 16 amino acids. Germline assignment: CDR1 SGHAT and CDR2 FQNNGV. The CDR3 nucleotides are TGTGCCAGCAGCTTAGATCCTGGGGGGGCGAGAGATACGCAGTATTTT. This translates into CASSLDPGGARDTQYF.

V is TRBV11-2 and J is TRBJ2-7, with 9 bases lining up with TRBD1. CDR3 length equals 15 residues. The germline CDR1 and CDR2 sequences are SGHAT and FQNNGV. Trimming removed 2 bases from V and 6 bases from J; junction bases left unmatched: 8. The CDR3 sequence: CASSLIRTGASEQYF. In DNA form, the CDR3 reads TGTGCCAGCAGCTTAATCCGGACAGGGGCCTCCGAGCAGTACTTC.

There are a few counts of this clone. J is TRBJ1-3 and V is TRBV24-1, with D perhaps matching TRBD1 (6 bases). The germline V gene has CDR1 KGHDR and CDR2 SFDVKD. V was pared by 4 bases and J by 6 bases, with 15 bases between. The CDR3 is 15 amino acids. CDR3 nucleotides: TGTGCCACCAGTGACCCCGGGACAATGGAAAACACCATATATTTT. This codes for CATSDPGTMENTIYF.

In this sample, this clone turned up a few times. The rearrangement joins TRBV11-3 to TRBJ1-1; unclear D gene. The CDR3 spans 13 residues. Deletions cut 0 bases from V and 8 bases from J, with 10 bases between. Per the germline V gene, CDR1 is SGHNT and CDR2 is YENEEA. The CDR3 is CASSLDQAREAFF. The CDR3 DNA reads TGTGCCAGCAGCTTAGATCAGGCCAGAGAAGCTTTCTTT.

The chain couples TRBV12-5 to TRBJ1-2, with TRBD1 matching over 12 bases. From germline, CDR1 is LGHNT and CDR2 FRNRAP. Trimming took 3 bases from V and 8 from J; bases not matched to a gene: 16. The CDR3 spans 18 residues. CDR3 loop: CASGLTLIPGQGAEGYTF. CDR3 nucleotides: TGTGCTAGTGGTTTAACCCTCATCCCGGGACAGGGGGCGGAAGGCTACACCTTC.

This clone was observed once. The chain has TRBV4-1 and TRBJ1-2; D is possibly TRBD1 (6 bases). V lost 4 bases to trimming and J lost 4 bases, with 19 bases between them. CDR3 length: 16 residues. CDR1 and CDR2 from the germline V gene are MGHRA and YSYEKL. The CDR3 DNA is TGCGCCAGCAGCCCAAGAGGGGGGGATGCGGTCTATGGCTACACCTTC. Translation: CASSPRGGDAVYGYTF.

The CDR3 bases are TGTGCCATCAGTGTAGGGCAGGGAGGGACTGAAGCTTTCTTT. Amino acid sequence: CAISVGQGGTEAFF. The chain carries TRBV10-3 and TRBJ1-1, with TRBD1 as a possible D gene (5 bases). The V end lost 4 bases, the J end lost 5 bases, and 14 bases lay between the germline ends. Germline CDR1 is ENHRY and CDR2 is SYGVKD. CDR3 length: 14 residues.

As DNA, the CDR3 is TGTGCCAGCAGTCCCTTAAGCCTGAACACTGAAGCTTTCTTT. Translation gives CASSPLSLNTEAFF. The chain combines TRBV27 with TRBJ1-1; D gene ambiguous. Trimming stripped 5 bases from V and 0 bases from J, with 10 bases between. The CDR3 totals 14 residues. Per the germline V gene, CDR1 is MNHEY and CDR2 is SMNVEV (reference sequence).

The rearrangement joins TRBV7-9 to TRBJ1-6; D gene uncertain. The V end lost 2 bases, the J end lost 7 bases, and 12 bases lay between the germline ends. Germline V lookup: CDR1 SEHNR, CDR2 FQNEAQ (reference sequence). The CDR3 extends over 15 amino acids. CDR3 nucleotides: TGTGCCAGCAGCTTATCGGAGGAAACCAATTCACCCCTCCACTTT. Its translation: CASSLSEETNSPLHF.

V is TRBV29-1 and J is TRBJ2-2, with TRBD1 identical over 7 bases. Trimming cost V 6 bases and J 7 bases; bases outside gene matches: 8. CDR3 length: 13 amino acids. Germline CDR1 reads SQVTM; CDR2 reads ANQGSEA. CDR3: CSVRTGNLGELFF. The CDR3 bases are TGCAGCGTACGGACAGGAAACCTCGGGGAGCTGTTTTTT.

The chain joins TRBV7-2 to TRBJ1-1; tentatively, D is TRBD1 (5 bases). The V gene's germline CDR1 is SGHTA and CDR2 FQGNSA. CDR3 length equals 16 residues. V was pared by 1 base and J by 0 bases, with 12 bases between. In nucleotides, the CDR3 is TGTGCCAGCAGCTTAGGGGGGGGGTCTATGAACACTGAAGCTTTCTTT. Translating gives CASSLGGGSMNTEAFF.